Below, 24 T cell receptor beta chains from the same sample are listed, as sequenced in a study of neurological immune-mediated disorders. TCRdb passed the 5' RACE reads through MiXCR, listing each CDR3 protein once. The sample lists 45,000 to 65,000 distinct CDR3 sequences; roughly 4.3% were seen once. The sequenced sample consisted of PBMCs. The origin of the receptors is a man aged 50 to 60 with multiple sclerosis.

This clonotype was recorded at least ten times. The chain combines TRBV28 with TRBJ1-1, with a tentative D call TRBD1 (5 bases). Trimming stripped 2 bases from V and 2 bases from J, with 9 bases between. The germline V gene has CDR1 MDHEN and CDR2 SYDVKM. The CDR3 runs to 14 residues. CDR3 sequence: CASSLRRDNTEAFF. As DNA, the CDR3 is TGTGCCAGCAGTTTACGCAGGGATAACACTGAAGCTTTCTTT. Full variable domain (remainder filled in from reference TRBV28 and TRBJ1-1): DVKVTQSSRYLVKRTGEKVFLECVQDMDHENMFWYRQDPGLGLRLIYFSYDVKMKEKGDIPEGYSVSREKKERFSLILESASTNQTSMYLCASSLRRDNTEAFFGQGTRLTVV.

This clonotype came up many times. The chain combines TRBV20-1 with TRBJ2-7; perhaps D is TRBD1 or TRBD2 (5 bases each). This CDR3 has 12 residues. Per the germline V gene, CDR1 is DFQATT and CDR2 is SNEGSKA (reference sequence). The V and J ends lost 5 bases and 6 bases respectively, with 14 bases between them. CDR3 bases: TGCAGTGCTGCCGGGACCGTGGGCGAGCAGTACTTC. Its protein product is CSAAGTVGEQYF.

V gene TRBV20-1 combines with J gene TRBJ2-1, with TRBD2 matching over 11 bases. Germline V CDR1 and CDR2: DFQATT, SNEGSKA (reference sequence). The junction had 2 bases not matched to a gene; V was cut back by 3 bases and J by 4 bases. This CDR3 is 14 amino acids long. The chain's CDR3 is CSASTSGRYNEQFF. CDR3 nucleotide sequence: TGCAGTGCTAGTACTAGCGGGAGATACAATGAGCAGTTCTTC.

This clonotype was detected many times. The CDR3 reads CASSLPGAEAFF. CDR3 nucleotide sequence: TGTGCCAGCAGCTTACCAGGAGCTGAAGCTTTCTTT. This chain uses TRBV7-9 with TRBJ1-1; D unclear. The CDR3 runs 12 residues. The V gene lost 2 bases and the J gene lost 6 bases, with 7 bases spanning the gap. Germline CDR1 and CDR2: SEHNR and FQNEAQ (reference sequence).

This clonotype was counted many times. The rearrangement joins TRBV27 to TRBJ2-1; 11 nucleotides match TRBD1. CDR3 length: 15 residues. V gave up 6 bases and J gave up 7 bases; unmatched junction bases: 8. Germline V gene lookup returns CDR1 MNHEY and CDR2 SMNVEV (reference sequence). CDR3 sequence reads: CASRIRDRGSNEQFF. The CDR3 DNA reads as TGTGCCAGCAGGATCCGGGACAGGGGGAGTAATGAGCAGTTCTTC.

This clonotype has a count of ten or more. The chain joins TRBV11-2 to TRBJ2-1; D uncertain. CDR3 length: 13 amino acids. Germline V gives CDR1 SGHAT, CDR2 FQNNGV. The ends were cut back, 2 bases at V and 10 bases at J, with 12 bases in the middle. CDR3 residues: CASSLSAVGEQFF. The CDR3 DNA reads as TGTGCCAGCAGCTTAAGCGCTGTCGGGGAGCAGTTCTTC.

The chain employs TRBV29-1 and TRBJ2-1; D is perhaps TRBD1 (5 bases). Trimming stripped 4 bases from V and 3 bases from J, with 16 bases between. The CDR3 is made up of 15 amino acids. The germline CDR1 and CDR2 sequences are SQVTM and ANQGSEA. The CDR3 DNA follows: TGCAGCGTTGTCACAGGCCCAGAATACTACAATGAGCAGTTCTTC. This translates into CSVVTGPEYYNEQFF.

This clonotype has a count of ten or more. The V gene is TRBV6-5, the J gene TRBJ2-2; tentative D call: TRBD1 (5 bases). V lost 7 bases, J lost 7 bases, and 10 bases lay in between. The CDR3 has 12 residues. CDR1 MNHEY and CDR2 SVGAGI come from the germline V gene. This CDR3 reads CASTAGIGELFF. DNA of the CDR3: TGTGCCAGCACGGCAGGGATCGGGGAGCTGTTTTTT.

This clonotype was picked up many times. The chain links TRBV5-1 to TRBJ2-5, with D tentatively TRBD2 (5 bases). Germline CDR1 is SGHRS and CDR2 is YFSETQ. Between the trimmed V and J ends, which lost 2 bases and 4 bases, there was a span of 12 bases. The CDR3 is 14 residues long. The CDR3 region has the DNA TGCGCCAGCAGCTTCCTAGGGCGGGCAGAGACCCAGTACTTC. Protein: CASSFLGRAETQYF.

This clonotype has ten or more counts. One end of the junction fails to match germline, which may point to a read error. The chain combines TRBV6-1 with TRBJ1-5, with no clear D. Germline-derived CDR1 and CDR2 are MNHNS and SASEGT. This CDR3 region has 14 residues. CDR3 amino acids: CASNEWQTNQPQHF. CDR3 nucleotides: TGTGCCAGCAATGAATGGCAGACGAATCAGCCCCAGCATTTT.

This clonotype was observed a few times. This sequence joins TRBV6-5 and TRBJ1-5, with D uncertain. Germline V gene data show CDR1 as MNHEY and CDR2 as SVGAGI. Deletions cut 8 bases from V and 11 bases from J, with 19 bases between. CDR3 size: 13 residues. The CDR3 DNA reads TGTGCCAGCGGGAACAGTCAAATCAGTACCCAGCATTTT. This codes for CASGNSQISTQHF.

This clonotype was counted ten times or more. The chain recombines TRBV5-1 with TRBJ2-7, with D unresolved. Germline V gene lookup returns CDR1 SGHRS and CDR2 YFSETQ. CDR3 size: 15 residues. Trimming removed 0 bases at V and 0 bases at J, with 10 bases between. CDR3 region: CASSLGGQASYEQYF. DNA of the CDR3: TGCGCCAGCAGCTTGGGTGGCCAGGCCTCCTACGAGCAGTACTTC. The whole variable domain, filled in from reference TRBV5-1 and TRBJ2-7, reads KAGVTQTPRYLIKTRGQQVTLSCSPISGHRSVSWYQQTPGQGLQFLFEYFSETQRNKGNFPGRFSGRQFSNSRSEMNVSTLELGDSALYLCASSLGGQASYEQYFGPGTRLTVT.

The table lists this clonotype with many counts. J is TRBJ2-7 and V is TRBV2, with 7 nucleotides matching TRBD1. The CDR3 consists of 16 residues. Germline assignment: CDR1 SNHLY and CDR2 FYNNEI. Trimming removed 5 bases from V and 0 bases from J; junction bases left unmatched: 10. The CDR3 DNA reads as TGTGCCAGCAGTCCAACAGGGGAACATAGCTCCTACGAGCAGTACTTC. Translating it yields CASSPTGEHSSYEQYF.

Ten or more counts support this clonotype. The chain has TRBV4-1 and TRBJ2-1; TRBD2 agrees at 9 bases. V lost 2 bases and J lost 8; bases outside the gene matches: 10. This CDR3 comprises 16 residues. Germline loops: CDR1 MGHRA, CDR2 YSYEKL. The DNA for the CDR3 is TGCGCCAGCAGCCAATTGCGAAGCGGGGGGTGGGATGAGCAGTTCTTC. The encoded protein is CASSQLRSGGWDEQFF.

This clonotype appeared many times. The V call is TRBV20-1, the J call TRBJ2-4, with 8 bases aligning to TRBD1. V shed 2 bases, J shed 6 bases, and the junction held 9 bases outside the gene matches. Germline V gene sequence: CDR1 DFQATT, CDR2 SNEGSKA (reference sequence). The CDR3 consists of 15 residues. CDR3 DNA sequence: TGCAGTGCTAGACCTCCCGGGACAGGAAGAAACATTCAGTACTTC. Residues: CSARPPGTGRNIQYF.

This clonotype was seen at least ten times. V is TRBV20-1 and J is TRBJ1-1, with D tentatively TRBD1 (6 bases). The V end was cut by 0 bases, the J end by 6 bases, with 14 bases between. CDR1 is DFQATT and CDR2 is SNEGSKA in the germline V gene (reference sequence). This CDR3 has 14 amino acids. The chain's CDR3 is CSARDRYRDPEAFF. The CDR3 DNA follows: TGCAGTGCTAGAGATCGCTACAGGGACCCTGAAGCTTTCTTT.

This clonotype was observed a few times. CDR3 sequence: CSACSGTVSYNEQFF. In DNA form, the CDR3 reads TGCAGTGCTTGCTCCGGGACAGTCTCCTACAATGAGCAGTTCTTC. The chain combines TRBV20-1 with TRBJ2-1; 7 bases are shared with TRBD1. The CDR3 spans 15 residues. V shed 5 bases and J 0 bases; nucleotides not matched to a gene: 7. CDR1 is DFQATT, CDR2 SNEGSKA, per germline (reference sequence).

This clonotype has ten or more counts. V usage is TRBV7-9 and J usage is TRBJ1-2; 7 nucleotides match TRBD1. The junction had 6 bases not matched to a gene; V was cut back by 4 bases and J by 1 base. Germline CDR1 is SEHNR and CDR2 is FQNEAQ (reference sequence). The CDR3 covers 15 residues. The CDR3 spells CASSWGQNDNYGYTF. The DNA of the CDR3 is TGTGCCAGCAGCTGGGGACAGAATGATAACTATGGCTACACCTTC.

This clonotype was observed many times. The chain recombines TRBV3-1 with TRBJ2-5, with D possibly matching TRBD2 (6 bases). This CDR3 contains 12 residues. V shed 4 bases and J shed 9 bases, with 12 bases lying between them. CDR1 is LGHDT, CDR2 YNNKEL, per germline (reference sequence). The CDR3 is CASSPPRRAQYF. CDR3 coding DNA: TGTGCCAGCAGCCCCCCCCGGAGGGCCCAGTACTTC.

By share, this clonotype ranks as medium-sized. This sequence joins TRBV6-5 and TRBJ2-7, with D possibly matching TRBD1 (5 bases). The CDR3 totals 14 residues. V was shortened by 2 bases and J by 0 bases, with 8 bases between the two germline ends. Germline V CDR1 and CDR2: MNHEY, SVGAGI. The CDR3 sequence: CASSYGDSSYEQYF. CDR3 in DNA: TGTGCCAGCAGTTACGGAGACAGCTCCTACGAGCAGTACTTC.

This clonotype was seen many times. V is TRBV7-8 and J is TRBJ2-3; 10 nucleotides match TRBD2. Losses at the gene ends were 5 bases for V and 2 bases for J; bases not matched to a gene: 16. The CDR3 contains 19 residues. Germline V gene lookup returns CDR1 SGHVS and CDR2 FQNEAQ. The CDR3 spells CASSHADNGLADTTDTQYF. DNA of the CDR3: TGTGCCAGCAGCCATGCCGACAACGGACTAGCGGATACCACAGATACGCAGTATTTT.

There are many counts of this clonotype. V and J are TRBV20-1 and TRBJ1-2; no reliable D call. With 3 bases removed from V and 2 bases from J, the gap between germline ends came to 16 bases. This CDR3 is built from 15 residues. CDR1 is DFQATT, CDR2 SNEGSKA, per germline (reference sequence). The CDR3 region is CSASPSNSLNYGYTF. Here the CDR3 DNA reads TGCAGTGCTAGCCCGTCGAACAGCTTAAACTATGGCTACACCTTC.

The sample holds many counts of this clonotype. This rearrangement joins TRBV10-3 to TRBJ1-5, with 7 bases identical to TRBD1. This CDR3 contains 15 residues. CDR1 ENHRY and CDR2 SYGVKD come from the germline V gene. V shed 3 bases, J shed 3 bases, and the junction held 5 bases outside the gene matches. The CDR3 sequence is CAISEQGSVNQPQHF. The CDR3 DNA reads TGTGCCATCAGTGAACAGGGGAGCGTCAATCAGCCCCAGCATTTT.

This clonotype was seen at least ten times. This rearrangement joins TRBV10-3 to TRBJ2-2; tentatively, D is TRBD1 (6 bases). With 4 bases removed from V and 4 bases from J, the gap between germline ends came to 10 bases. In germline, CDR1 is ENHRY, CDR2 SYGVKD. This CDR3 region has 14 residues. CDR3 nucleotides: TGTGCCATCAGTGGAGCAGGGGTCACCGGGGAGCTGTTTTTT. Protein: CAISGAGVTGELFF.